These T cell receptor beta chains were read from a single sample in a study of regulatory T cells in long-lasting Graves disease. TCRdb called the multiplex PCR reads again in MiXCR, with one record for every CDR3 protein. The profile shows hundreds of thousands of distinct CDR3 sequences, about 14% of them singletons. These data were likewise used in another study, on T cells in Graves' hyperthyroidism and ophthalmopathy.

Sequenced material: peripheral blood mononuclear cells (PBMCs), taken at new diagnosis, from a patient treated with antithyroid drugs. The source is a man aged 30 to 45 with Graves disease. Both conserved end residues are part of each CDR3. D genes are given only for firm matches. Clone sizes are given selectively: once, few, many, or a class where the clone is expanded.

v_call	j_call	cdr3_length	d_call	clone_size	cdr3_nt	cdr3_aa
TRBV2	TRBJ1-6	11	.	many	TGTGCCAGCAGTGATTTAGGTCCCCTCCACTTT	CASSDLGPLHF
TRBV19	TRBJ1-5	18	TRBD1	once	TGTGCCAGTAGTACCGGGACAGGGGAGGTTCTGAGCAATCAGCCCCAGCATTTT	CASSTGTGEVLSNQPQHF
TRBV2	TRBJ2-3	15	.	many	TGTGCCCACCTTGGGGCGGCAGCTCGCACAGATACGCAGTATTTT	CAHLGAAARTDTQYF
TRBV10-3	TRBJ2-1	13	.	many	TGTGCCTCTCAGATCACCTCCTACAATGAGCAGTTCTTC	CASQITSYNEQFF
TRBV5-1	TRBJ2-7	14	.	.	TGCGCCAGCAGCTTGAGCCGGGACCTCGGAGAGCAGTACTTC	CASSLSRDLGEQYF
TRBV19	TRBJ1-5	15	.	many	TGTGCCAGTAGTATAGGGTCCTTGGCCAATCAGCCCCAGCATTTT	CASSIGSLANQPQHF
TRBV11-2	TRBJ2-1	14	TRBD2	.	TGTGCCAGCAGCTTTGGCGGGAGGGAGGATGAGCAGTTCTTC	CASSFGGREDEQFF
TRBV20-1	TRBJ2-3	13	TRBD1	.	TGCAGTGGCACCCGACAGGGCACGGATACGCAGTATTTT	CSGTRQGTDTQYF
TRBV12-3/TRBV12-4	TRBJ2-5	15	TRBD2	many	TGTGCCAGCAGTTTCCGACTAGCGGGAGGAGAGACCCAGTACTTC	CASSFRLAGGETQYF
TRBV27	TRBJ2-1	15	.	many	TGTGCCAGCAACTACTACAGGGATCCAAACAATGAGCAGTTCTTC	CASNYYRDPNNEQFF
TRBV27	TRBJ2-2	13	.	few	TGTGCCAGCAGTTTCGACGATCCCGGGGAGCTGTTTTTT	CASSFDDPGELFF
TRBV18	TRBJ2-3	15	.	few	TGTGCCAGCTCACCGACTAGGTCCAGCACAGATACGCAGTATTTT	CASSPTRSSTDTQYF
TRBV5-1	TRBJ2-2	17	TRBD1	many	TGCGCCAGCAGCCGGCAGAGGGACAGGGGCCGAGGAGGGGAGCTGTTTTTT	CASSRQRDRGRGGELFF
TRBV7-3	TRBJ2-2	14	.	many	TGTGCCAGCAGTGCGGAAAGGGGCACCGGGGAGCTGTTTTTT	CASSAERGTGELFF
TRBV6-1	TRBJ2-7	15	TRBD1	.	TGTGCCAGCAGTACCCCGGGACAGGGGGCCTACGAGCAGTACTTC	CASSTPGQGAYEQYF
TRBV29-1	TRBJ1-2	12	.	many	TGCAGCGCCCTAGCAGGGAGTTATGGCTACACCTTC	CSALAGSYGYTF
TRBV19	TRBJ2-5	14	.	.	TGTGCCAGTAGTATTGCGGGCGGTGGGAAGACCCAGTACTTC	CASSIAGGGKTQYF
TRBV27	TRBJ2-7	16	TRBD2	few	TGTGCCAGCATTCCTCGAGGACTAGCGGGGGACTACGAGCAGTACTTC	CASIPRGLAGDYEQYF
TRBV5-1	TRBJ2-2	15	.	.	TGCGCCAGCAGCCGAATCGGACAGAACACCGGGGAGCTGTTTTTT	CASSRIGQNTGELFF
TRBV2	TRBJ2-4	14	.	many	TGTGCCAGTACGGATGGGTTGGACAAAAACATTCAGTACTTC	CASTDGLDKNIQYF
TRBV24-1	TRBJ1-5	14	TRBD1	many	TGTGCCACCAGTACAGGGGGCCGGAGACAGCCCCAGCATTTT	CATSTGGRRQPQHF
TRBV30	TRBJ2-3	11	.	.	TGTGCCTGGAGTTTCACAGATACGCAGTATTTT	CAWSFTDTQYF
TRBV7-2	TRBJ2-5	15	.	many	TGTGCCAGCAGCTTAGTGCAGGACAGTGCGGAGACCCAGTACTTC	CASSLVQDSAETQYF
TRBV30	TRBJ2-1	13	TRBD2	many	TGTGCCTGGAGCCCGGGAGGGCCGGGTGAGCAGTTCTTC	CAWSPGGPGEQFF
TRBV27	TRBJ1-2	14	TRBD1	few	TGTGCCAGCAGTGCCCCGGCTAGGGGGCAGGGCTACACCTTC	CASSAPARGQGYTF
TRBV19	TRBJ2-1	16	TRBD2	.	TGTGCCACCGGGACTAGCGGGAGGAAAGCCTACAATGAGCAGTTCTTC	CATGTSGRKAYNEQFF
TRBV12-3/TRBV12-4	TRBJ2-5	14	.	many	TGTGCCAGCAGTTGGGTGGCAGGGATTGAGACCCAGTACTTC	CASSWVAGIETQYF
TRBV25-1	TRBJ1-2	14	.	.	TGTGCCAGCACAGCCGCGGGACAATTCTATGGCTACACCTTC	CASTAAGQFYGYTF
TRBV12-3/TRBV12-4	TRBJ2-2	12	.	many	TGTGCCAGCAGTTTTGGCACCGGGGAGCTGTTTTTT	CASSFGTGELFF
TRBV27	TRBJ1-2	15	TRBD1	many	TGTGCCAGCAGTTTAGCCCCAGGGGGCCGATATGGCTACACCTTC	CASSLAPGGRYGYTF
TRBV10-1	TRBJ2-3	15	TRBD2	many	TGCGCCAGCAGTGAGACGGGAGGCGTCCCCCATACGCAGTATTTT	CASSETGGVPHTQYF
TRBV19	TRBJ1-1	22	.	.	TGTGCCAGTATTGGGTATAGTCCCTCCGGACCCCCCCAATTCGCCATGAACACTGAAGCTTTCTTT	CASIGYSPSGPPQFAMNTEAFF
TRBV7-8	TRBJ1-5	14	TRBD1	many	TGTGCCAGCAGCCCCCGGACAGGGGATCAGCCCCAGCATTTT	CASSPRTGDQPQHF
TRBV2	TRBJ2-7	14	.	many	TGTGCCAGCAGTGAGGTGGACACACCCTACGAGCAGTACTTC	CASSEVDTPYEQYF
TRBV4-1	TRBJ2-1	17	TRBD2	.	TGCGCCAGCAGCCAAGGGCCCCTAGCGGGAGGTTTCAATGAGCAGTTCTTC	CASSQGPLAGGFNEQFF
TRBV19	TRBJ1-2	14	.	.	TGTGCCAGTAGACGGGGACGGAATAACTATGGCTACACCTTC	CASRRGRNNYGYTF
TRBV28	TRBJ1-6	16	.	many	TGTGCCAGCATTCCTCAAGGCTCAGGGGTGGGGTCACCCCTCCACTTT	CASIPQGSGVGSPLHF
TRBV27	TRBJ1-4	13	.	few	TGTGCCAGCGGGAACACGGGACACCAAAAACTGTTTTTT	CASGNTGHQKLFF
TRBV12-3/TRBV12-4	TRBJ2-5	14	.	many	TGTGCCAGCAGCCTTGGACAGTCTCAAGAGACCCAGTACTTC	CASSLGQSQETQYF
TRBV4-1	TRBJ2-3	18	TRBD2	.	TGCGCCAGCAGCCAAGCAGCTAGGGCTAGCGGGAGTGAGAATACGCAGTATTTT	CASSQAARASGSENTQYF
TRBV18	TRBJ2-3	15	.	few	TGTGCCAGCTCACCATTTGCCGAGGGCACAGATACGCAGTATTTT	CASSPFAEGTDTQYF
TRBV7-2	TRBJ1-1	12	.	many	TGTGCCAGCAGCCCTATAGGGACTGAAGCTTTCTTT	CASSPIGTEAFF
TRBV11-2	TRBJ2-5	15	TRBD1	many	TGTGCCAGCAGCCTCGGGACAGGGGGCCCAGAGACCCAGTACTTC	CASSLGTGGPETQYF
TRBV7-3	TRBJ1-1	15	.	many	TGTGCCAGCAGCCTGCAGTGGGGGGTGAACACTGAAGCTTTCTTT	CASSLQWGVNTEAFF
TRBV5-4	TRBJ2-1	16	TRBD2	.	TGTGCCAGCAGCTTGGGGGCTAGCGGTACCTACAATGAGCAGTTCTTC	CASSLGASGTYNEQFF
TRBV11-2	TRBJ2-1	17	TRBD2	many	TGTGCCAGCAGCTTAGTTTCAGCGGGAGGTACCCACAATGAGCAGTTCTTC	CASSLVSAGGTHNEQFF
TRBV12-3/TRBV12-4	TRBJ1-2	19	TRBD1	.	TGTGCCAGCAGTCCCGGGACAGGGGACGTCCCGCGGACCTCCTATGGCTACACCTTC	CASSPGTGDVPRTSYGYTF
TRBV20-1	TRBJ2-7	15	TRBD1	many	TGCAGTGCTACTCGACAGGGCAGAGGCTCCTACGAGCAGTACTTC	CSATRQGRGSYEQYF
TRBV28	TRBJ2-7	17	TRBD1	many	TGTGCCAGCAGTTATGCCCCTCGGACAGGGGGGTACCACGAGCAGTACTTC	CASSYAPRTGGYHEQYF
TRBV15	TRBJ2-3	17	TRBD2	few	TGTGCCACCAGCAGTCCGGGACTAGCGGGAGTGGGGGATACGCAGTATTTT	CATSSPGLAGVGDTQYF
TRBV15	TRBJ2-1	13	.	many	TGTGCCACCAGCAGCACCCCGGGGAATGAGCAGTTCTTC	CATSSTPGNEQFF
TRBV5-1	TRBJ2-7	17	TRBD1	.	TGCGCCAGCAGCTTGGGGCAGGGCCACAGGGGGTCCTACGAGCAGTACTTC	CASSLGQGHRGSYEQYF
TRBV7-2	TRBJ2-1	15	TRBD2	many	TGTGCCAGCAGCTTAGCTACTAGCGGTCACAATGAGCAGTTCTTC	CASSLATSGHNEQFF
TRBV12-3/TRBV12-4	TRBJ2-7	14	.	many	TGTGCCAGCACCCCGAAAGGGACATGGTACGAGCAGTACTTC	CASTPKGTWYEQYF
TRBV6-2/TRBV6-3	TRBJ1-2	14	.	.	TGTGCCAGCAGTTACGTGGGGGGAGGTTCGGGCTACACCTTC	CASSYVGGGSGYTF
TRBV12-3/TRBV12-4	TRBJ2-2	16	.	few	TGTGCCAGCAGTTTAGGAGGACTCGCGAACACCGGGGAGCTGTTTTTT	CASSLGGLANTGELFF
TRBV24-1	TRBJ2-1	17	TRBD2	many	TGTGCCACCAGTGACGTAGCACTAGCGGGCCCCTACAATGAGCAGTTCTTC	CATSDVALAGPYNEQFF
TRBV6-5	TRBJ2-1	15	.	.	TGTGCCAGCAGTTTCATTACAGGCGGCTCCAATGAGCAGTTCTTC	CASSFITGGSNEQFF
TRBV27	TRBJ2-1	15	TRBD2	many	TGTGCCAGCAGTTTTGAAGGGAGGGCTTTAGAGGAGCAGTTCTTC	CASSFEGRALEEQFF